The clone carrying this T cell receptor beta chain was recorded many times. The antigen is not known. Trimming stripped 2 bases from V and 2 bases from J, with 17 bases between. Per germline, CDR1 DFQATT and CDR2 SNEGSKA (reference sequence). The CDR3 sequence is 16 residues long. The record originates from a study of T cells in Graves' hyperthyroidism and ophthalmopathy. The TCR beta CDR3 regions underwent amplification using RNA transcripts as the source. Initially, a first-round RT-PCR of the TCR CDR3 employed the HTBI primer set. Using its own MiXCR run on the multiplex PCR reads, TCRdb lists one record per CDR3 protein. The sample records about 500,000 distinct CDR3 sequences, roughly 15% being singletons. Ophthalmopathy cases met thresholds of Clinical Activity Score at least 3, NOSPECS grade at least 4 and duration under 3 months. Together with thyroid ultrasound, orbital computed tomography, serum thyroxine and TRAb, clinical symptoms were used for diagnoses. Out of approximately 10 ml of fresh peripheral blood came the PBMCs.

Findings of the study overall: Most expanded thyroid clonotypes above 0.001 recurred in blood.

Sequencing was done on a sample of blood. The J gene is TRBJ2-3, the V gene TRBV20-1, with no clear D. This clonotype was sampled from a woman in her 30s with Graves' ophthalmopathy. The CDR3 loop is CSARSKLTVSTDTQYF. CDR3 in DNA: TGCAGTGCTAGATCGAAGTTGACGGTTTCCACAGATACGCAGTATTTT.